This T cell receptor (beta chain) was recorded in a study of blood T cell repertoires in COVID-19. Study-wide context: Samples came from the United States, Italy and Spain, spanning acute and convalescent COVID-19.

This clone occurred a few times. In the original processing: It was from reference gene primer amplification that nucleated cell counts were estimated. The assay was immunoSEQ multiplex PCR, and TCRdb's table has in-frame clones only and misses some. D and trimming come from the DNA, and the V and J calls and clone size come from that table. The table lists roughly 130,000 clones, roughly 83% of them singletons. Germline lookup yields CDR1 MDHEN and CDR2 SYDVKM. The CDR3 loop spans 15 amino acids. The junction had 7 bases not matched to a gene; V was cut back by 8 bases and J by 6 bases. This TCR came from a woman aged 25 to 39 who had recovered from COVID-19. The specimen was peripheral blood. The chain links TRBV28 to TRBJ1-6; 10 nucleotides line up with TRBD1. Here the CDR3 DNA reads TGTGCCAGCTCCGCGGACAGGGGGTTTAATTCACCCCTCCACTTT. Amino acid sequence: CASSADRGFNSPLHF.